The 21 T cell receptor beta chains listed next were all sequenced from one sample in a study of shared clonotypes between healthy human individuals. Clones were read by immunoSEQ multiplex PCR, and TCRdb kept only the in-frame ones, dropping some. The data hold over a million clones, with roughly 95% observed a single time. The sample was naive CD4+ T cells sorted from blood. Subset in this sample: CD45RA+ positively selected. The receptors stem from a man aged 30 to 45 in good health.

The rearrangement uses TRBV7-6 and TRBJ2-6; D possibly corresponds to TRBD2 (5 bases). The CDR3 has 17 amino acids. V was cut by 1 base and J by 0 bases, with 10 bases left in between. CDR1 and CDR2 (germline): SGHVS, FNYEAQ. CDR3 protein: CASSLVGGNSGANVLTF. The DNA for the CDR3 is TGTGCCAGCAGCTTAGTAGGAGGTAACTCTGGGGCCAACGTCCTGACTTTC.

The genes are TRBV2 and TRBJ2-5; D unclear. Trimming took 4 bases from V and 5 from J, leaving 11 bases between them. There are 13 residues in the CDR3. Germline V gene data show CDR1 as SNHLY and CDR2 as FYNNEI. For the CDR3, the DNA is TGTGCCAGCAGTGTCCAAATGAGGGAGACCCAGTACTTC. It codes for CASSVQMRETQYF. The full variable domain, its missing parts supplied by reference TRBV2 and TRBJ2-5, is EPEVTQTPSHQVTQMGQEVILRCVPISNHLYFYWYRQILGQKVEFLVSFYNNEISEKSEIFDDQFSVERPDGSNFTLKIRSTKLEDSAMYFCASSVQMRETQYFGPGTRLLVL.

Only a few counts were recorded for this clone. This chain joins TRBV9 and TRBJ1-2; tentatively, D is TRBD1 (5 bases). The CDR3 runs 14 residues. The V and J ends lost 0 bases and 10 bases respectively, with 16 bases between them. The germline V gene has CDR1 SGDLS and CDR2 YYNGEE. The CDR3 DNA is TGTGCCAGCAGCGTAGGACCGGGGGTGCACGTCTACACCTTC. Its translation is CASSVGPGVHVYTF.

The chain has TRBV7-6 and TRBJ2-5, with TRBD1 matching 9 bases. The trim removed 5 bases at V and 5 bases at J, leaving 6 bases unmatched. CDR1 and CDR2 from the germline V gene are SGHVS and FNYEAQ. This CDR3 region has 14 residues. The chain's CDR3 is CASSLGTGLETQYF. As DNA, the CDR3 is TGTGCCAGCAGCCTCGGGACAGGGCTGGAGACCCAGTACTTC.

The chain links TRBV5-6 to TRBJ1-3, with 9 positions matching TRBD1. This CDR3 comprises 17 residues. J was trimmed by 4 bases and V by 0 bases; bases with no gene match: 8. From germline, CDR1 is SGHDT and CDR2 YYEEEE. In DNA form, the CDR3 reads TGTGCCAGCAGCTTGGTGGGACAGGGAAAGCAAGGAAACACCATATATTTT. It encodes CASSLVGQGKQGNTIYF.

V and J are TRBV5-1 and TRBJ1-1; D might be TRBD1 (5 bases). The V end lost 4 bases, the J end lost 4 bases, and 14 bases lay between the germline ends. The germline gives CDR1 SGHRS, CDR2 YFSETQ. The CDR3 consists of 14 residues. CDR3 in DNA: TGCGCCAGCAGCCCAGCTCGGGGGAGCACTGAAGCTTTCTTT. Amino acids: CASSPARGSTEAFF.

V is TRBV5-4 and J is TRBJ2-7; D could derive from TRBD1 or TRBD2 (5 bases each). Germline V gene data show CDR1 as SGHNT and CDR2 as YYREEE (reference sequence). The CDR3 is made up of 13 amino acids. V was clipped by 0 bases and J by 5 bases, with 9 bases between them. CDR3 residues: CASSLAQGHEQYF. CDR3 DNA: TGTGCCAGCAGCTTGGCCCAGGGACACGAGCAGTACTTC.

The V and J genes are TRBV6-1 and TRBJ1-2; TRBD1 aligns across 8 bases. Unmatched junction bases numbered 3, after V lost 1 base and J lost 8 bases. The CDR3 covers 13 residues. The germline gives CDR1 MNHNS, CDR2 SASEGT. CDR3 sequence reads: CASSEGTGRGYTF. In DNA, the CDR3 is TGTGCCAGCAGTGAAGGGACAGGGAGAGGCTACACCTTC.

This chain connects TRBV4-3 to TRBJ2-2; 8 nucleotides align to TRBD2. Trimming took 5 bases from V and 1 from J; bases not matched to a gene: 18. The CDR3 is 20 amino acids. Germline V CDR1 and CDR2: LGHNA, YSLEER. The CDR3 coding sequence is TGCGCCAGCAGCAGACGGGGGACTAGTTCGTCGAGCGGGAACACCGGGGAGCTGTTTTTT. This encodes CASSRRGTSSSSGNTGELFF.

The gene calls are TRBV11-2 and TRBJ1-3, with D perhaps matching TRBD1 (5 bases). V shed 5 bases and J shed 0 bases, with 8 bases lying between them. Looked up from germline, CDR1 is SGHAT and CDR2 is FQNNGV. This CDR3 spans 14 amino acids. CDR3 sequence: CASSGRASGNTIYF. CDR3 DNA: TGTGCCAGCAGCGGCAGGGCCTCTGGAAACACCATATATTTT.

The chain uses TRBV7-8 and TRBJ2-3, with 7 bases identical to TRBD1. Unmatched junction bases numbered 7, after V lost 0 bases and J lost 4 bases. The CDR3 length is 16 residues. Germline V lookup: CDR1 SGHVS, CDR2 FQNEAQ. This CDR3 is CASSLAPPQGADTQYF. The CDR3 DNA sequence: TGTGCCAGCAGCTTAGCTCCCCCCCAGGGGGCAGATACGCAGTATTTT. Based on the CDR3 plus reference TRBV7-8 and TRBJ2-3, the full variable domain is GAGVSQSPRYKVAKRGQDVALRCDPISGHVSLFWYQQALGQGPEFLTYFQNEAQLDKSGLPSDRFFAERPEGSVSTLKIQRTQQEDSAVYLCASSLAPPQGADTQYFGPGTRLTVL.

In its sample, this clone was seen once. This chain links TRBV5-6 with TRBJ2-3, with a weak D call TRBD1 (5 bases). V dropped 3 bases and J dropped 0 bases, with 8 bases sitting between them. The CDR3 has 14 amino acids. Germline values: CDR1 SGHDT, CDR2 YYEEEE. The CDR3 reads CASSSQGSTDTQYF. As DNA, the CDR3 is TGTGCCAGCAGCTCGCAGGGTAGCACAGATACGCAGTATTTT.

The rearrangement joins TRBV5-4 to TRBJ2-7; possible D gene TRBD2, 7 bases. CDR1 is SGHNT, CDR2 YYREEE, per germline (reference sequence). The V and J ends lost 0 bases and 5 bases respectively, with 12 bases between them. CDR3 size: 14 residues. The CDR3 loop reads CASSLAPGGDEQYF. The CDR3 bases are TGTGCCAGCAGCTTGGCTCCGGGGGGCGACGAGCAGTACTTC.

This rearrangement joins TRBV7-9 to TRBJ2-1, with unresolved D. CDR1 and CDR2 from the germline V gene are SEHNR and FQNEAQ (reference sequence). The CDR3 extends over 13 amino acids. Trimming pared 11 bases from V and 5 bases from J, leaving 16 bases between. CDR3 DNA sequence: TGTGCCTCTGCCCAGGTGTCCCACAATGAGCAGTTCTTC. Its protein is CASAQVSHNEQFF.

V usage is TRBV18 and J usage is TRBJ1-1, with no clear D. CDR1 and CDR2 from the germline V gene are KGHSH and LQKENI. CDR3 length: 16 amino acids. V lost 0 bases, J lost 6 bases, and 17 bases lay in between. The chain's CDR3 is CASSPPSARMESEAFF. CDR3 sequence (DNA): TGTGCCAGCTCACCACCGAGCGCGCGGATGGAGTCTGAAGCTTTCTTT.

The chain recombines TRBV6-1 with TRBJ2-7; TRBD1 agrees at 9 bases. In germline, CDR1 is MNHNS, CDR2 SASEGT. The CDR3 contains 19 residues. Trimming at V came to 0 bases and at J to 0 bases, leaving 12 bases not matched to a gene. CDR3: CASSEAGQGVGASSYEQYF. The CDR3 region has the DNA TGTGCCAGCAGTGAAGCGGGACAGGGTGTTGGGGCGAGCTCCTACGAGCAGTACTTC.

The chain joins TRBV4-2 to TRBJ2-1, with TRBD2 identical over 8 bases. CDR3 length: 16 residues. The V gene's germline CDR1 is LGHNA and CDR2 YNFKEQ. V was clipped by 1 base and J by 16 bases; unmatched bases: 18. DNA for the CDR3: TGTGCCAGCAGCCAAGCCCCACTACGGGCGGGAGGTTCCTTTTTCTTC. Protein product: CASSQAPLRAGGSFFF.

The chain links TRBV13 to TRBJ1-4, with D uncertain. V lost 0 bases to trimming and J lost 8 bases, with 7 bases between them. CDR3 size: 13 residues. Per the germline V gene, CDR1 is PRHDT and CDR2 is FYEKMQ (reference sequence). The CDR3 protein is CASSLGVREKLFF. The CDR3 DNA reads TGTGCCAGCAGCTTAGGCGTTCGGGAAAAACTGTTTTTT.

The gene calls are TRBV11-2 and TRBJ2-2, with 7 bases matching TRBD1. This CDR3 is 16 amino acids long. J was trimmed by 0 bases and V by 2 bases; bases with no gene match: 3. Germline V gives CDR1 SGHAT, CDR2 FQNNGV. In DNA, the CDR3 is TGTGCCAGCAGCTTACCCGGGACAGCGAACACCGGGGAGCTGTTTTTT. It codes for CASSLPGTANTGELFF.

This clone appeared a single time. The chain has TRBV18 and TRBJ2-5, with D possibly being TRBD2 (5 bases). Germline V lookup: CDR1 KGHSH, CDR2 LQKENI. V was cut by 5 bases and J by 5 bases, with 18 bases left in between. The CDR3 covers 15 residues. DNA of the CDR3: TGTGCCAGCTCAACCATGACCCGGGCGGGTGAGACCCAGTACTTC. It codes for CASSTMTRAGETQYF.

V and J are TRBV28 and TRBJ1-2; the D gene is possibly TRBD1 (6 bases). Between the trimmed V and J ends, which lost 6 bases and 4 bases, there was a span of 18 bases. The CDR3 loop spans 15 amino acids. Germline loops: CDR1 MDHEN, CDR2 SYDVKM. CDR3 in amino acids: CASSRRGGQSYGYTF. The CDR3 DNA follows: TGTGCCAGCAGCCGCCGGGGCGGACAGAGCTATGGCTACACCTTC.